One T cell receptor beta chain is described in this entry. The sample belongs to a study of blood T cell repertoires in COVID-19. Background on the study: Sites in the United States, Italy and Spain provided acute and convalescent COVID-19 samples.

Germline V gene sequence: CDR1 GTSNPN, CDR2 SVGIG (reference sequence). The length of the CDR3 is 15 residues. V was clipped by 0 bases and J by 7 bases, with 13 bases between them. Sequenced by immunoSEQ multiplex PCR; TCRdb stores in-frame clones only, minus some. The table lists 150,000 to 190,000 clones, approximately 91% of them singletons. This rearrangement joins TRBV30 to TRBJ1-6; D perhaps matches TRBD1 (5 bases). The sequence was obtained from a woman in her 70s with acute or convalescent COVID-19. The sequenced sample consisted of peripheral blood. CDR3 residues: CAWSVGRAGNSPLHF. CDR3 coding DNA: TGTGCCTGGAGTGTGGGCAGGGCGGGGAATTCACCCCTCCACTTT.